The clone carrying this T cell receptor beta chain was counted only a few times. This record comes from a study of CD8+ T cells in alopecia areata. Sequencing relied on a cDNA template that was reverse transcribed from extracted RNA. Method: immunoSEQ multiplex PCR; TCRdb's copy keeps in-frame clones and lacks some. The profile shows about 220,000 clones, about 50% of them singletons. Treatment noted: oral pan-JAK inhibitor, 5-10 mg twice daily. This TCR derives from a human donor with alopecia areata. The sample was CD4+ T cells sorted from blood, taken at week 4, from a patient treated with tofacitinib.

The CDR3 region is CASSNDRANTGELFF. The CDR3 coding sequence is TGTGCCAGTAGTAACGACAGGGCGAACACCGGGGAGCTGTTTTTT. The chain carries TRBV19 and TRBJ2-2, with 7 nucleotides matching TRBD1. This CDR3 is built from 15 residues. The V gene end was trimmed by 4 bases and the J gene end by 0 bases; junction bases not matched to a gene: 2. Germline loops: CDR1 LNHDA, CDR2 SQIVND (reference sequence).